The source of this T cell receptor beta chain is a study of vaccination and CD4 T cells after COVID-19. Treatment defined: roughly ten-day PBMC culture with coronavirus spike peptide pools or control peptides (ViraFEST assay). The unexposed donor provided CD4+ T cells, which were taken before the COVID-19 pandemic (2011-2018). Remarks on this clonotype: Its antigen is as yet unknown.

There are 17 residues in the CDR3. J gave up 5 bases and V 5 bases, and 13 bases lay outside the gene matches. Germline V CDR1 and CDR2: MNHNS, SASEGT. Oncomine TCR Beta short-read sequencing was applied to DNA from cultured CD4+ T cells. Cultured CD4+ T cells yielded the extracted genomic DNA. Each CDR3 protein is one row after TCRdb ran MiXCR on the PCR reads. Counted here are 10,000 or so distinct CDR3 sequences, about 36% occurring once; the ten biggest clones make up more than 12%. The TCR sequence derives from a human donor in good health. The J gene is TRBJ1-5, the V gene TRBV6-1; 9 nucleotides align to TRBD1. The material sequenced was CD4+ T cells from blood, cultured in vitro. CDR3 nucleotides: TGTGCCAGCAGTCCCCAACCATACGACAGGGGGTATCAGCCCCAGCATTTT. Protein product: CASSPQPYDRGYQPQHF.